This T cell receptor (beta chain) came from a study of blood T cell repertoires in COVID-19. The assay was immunoSEQ multiplex PCR, and TCRdb's table has in-frame clones only and misses some. The table lists fewer than 300,000 clones, around 83% of them singletons, with roughly 5% in the top ten. Input material: peripheral blood. The clonotype comes from a man aged 80 or over with acute or convalescent COVID-19.

The CDR3 coding sequence is TGTGCCTGGAGTGTACAAGCAGGGGGTAAAATTCAGTACTTC. Amino acid sequence: CAWSVQAGGKIQYF. V gene TRBV30 combines with J gene TRBJ2-4; TRBD1 aligns across 7 bases. After removal of 0 bases from V and 10 bases from J, the junction contained 9 bases not matched to a gene. CDR3 length: 14 amino acids. Germline-derived CDR1 and CDR2 are GTSNPN and SVGIG (reference sequence).